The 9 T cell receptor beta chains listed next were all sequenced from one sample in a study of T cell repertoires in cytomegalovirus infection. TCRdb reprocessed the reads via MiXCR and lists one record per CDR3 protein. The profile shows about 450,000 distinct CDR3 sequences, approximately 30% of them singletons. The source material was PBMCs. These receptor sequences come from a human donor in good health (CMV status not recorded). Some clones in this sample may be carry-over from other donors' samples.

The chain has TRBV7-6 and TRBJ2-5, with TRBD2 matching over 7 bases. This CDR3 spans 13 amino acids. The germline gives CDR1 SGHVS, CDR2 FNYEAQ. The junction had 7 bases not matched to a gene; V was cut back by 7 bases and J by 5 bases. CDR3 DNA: TGTGCCAGCATCGGGGGGACGGTGGAGACCCAGTACTTC. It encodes CASIGGTVETQYF.

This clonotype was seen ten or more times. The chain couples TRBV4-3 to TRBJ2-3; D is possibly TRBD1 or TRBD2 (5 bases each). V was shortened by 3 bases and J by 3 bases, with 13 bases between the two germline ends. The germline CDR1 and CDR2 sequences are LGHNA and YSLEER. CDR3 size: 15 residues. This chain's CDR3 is CASSQDRGGTDTQYF. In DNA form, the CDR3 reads TGCGCCAGCAGCCAGGACCGTGGGGGAACAGATACGCAGTATTTT.

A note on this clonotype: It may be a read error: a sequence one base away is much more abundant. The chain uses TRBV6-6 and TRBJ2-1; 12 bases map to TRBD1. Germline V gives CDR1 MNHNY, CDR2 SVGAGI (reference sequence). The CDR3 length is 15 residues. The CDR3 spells CASSGGQGALNEQSF. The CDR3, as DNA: TGTGCCAGCAGTGGGGGACAGGGGGCCTTGAATGAGCAGTCCTTC.

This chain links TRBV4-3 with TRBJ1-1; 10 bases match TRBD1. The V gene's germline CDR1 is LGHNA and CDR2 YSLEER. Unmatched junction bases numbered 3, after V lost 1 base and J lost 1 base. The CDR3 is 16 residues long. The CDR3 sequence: CASSQVGTGENTEAFF. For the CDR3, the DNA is TGCGCCAGCAGCCAAGTGGGGACAGGGGAGAACACTGAAGCTTTCTTT.

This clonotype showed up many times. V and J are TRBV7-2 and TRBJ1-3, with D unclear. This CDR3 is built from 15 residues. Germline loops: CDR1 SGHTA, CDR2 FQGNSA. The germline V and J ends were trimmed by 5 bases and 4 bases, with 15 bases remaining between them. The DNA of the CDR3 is TGTGCCAGCAGCCCCCGGAACAATCGAGGAAACACCATATATTTT. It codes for CASSPRNNRGNTIYF.

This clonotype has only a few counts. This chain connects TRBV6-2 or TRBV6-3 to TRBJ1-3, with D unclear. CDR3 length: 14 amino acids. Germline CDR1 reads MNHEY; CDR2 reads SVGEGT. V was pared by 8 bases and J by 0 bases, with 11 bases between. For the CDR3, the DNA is TGTGCCAGCCGAATTGGAGTCTCTGGAAACACCATATATTTT. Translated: CASRIGVSGNTIYF.

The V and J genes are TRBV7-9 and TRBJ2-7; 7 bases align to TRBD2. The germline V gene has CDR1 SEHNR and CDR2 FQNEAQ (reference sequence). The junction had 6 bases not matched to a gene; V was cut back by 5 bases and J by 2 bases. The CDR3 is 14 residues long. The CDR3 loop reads CASSARDYAYEQYF. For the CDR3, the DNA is TGTGCCAGCAGCGCCAGGGACTACGCCTACGAGCAGTACTTC.

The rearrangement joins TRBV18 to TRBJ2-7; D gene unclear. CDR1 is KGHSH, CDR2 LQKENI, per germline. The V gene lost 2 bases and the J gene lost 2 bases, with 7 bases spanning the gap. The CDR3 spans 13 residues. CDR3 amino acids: CASSPDTAYEQYF. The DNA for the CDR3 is TGTGCCAGCTCACCAGATACGGCCTACGAGCAGTACTTC. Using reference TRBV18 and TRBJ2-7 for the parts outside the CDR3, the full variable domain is NAGVMQNPRHLVRRRGQEARLRCSPMKGHSHVYWYRQLPEEGLKFMVYLQKENIIDESGMPKERFSAEFPKEGPSILRIQQVVRGDSAAYFCASSPDTAYEQYFGPGTRLTVT.

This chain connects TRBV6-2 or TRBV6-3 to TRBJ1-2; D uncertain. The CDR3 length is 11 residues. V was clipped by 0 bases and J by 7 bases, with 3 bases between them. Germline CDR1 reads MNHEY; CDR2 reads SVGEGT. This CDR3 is CASSYSLGYTF. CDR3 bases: TGTGCCAGCAGTTACTCGCTTGGCTACACCTTC.